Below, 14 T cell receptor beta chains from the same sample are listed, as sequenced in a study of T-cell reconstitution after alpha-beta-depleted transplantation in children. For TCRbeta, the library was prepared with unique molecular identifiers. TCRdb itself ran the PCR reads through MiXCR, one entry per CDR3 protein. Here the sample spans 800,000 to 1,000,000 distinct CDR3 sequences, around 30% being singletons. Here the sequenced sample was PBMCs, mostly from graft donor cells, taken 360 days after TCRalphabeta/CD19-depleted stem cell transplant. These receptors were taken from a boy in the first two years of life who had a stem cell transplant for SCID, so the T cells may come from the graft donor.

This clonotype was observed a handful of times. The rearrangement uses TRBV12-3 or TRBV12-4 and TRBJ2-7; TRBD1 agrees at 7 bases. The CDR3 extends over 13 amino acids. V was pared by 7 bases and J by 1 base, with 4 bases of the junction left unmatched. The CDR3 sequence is CASTGDSSYEQYF. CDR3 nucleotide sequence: TGTGCCAGCACCGGGGACAGTTCCTACGAGCAGTACTTC.

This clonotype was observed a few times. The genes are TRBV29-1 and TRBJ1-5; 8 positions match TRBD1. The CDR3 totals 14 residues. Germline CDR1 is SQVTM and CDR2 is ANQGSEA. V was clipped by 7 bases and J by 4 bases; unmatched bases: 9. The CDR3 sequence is CSALTGVRNQPQHF. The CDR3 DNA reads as TGCAGCGCCCTGACAGGGGTTAGAAATCAGCCCCAGCATTTT. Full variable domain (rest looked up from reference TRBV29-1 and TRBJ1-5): SAVISQKPSRDICQRGTSLTIQCQVDSQVTMMFWYRQQPGQSLTLIATANQGSEATYESGFVIDKFPISRPNLTFSTLTVSNMSPEDSSIYLCSALTGVRNQPQHFGDGTRLSIL.

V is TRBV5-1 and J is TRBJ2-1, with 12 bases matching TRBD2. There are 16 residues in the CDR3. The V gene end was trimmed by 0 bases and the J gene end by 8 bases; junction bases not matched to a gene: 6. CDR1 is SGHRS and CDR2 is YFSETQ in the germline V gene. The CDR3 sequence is CASSLARTSGADEQFF. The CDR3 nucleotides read TGCGCCAGCAGCTTGGCCCGGACTAGCGGGGCGGATGAGCAGTTCTTC.

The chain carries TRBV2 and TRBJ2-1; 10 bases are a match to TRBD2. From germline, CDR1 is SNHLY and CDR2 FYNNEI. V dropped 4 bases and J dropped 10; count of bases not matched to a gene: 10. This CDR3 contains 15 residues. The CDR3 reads CASSGSSGGAPEQFF. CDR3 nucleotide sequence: TGTGCCAGCAGTGGATCCAGCGGGGGGGCCCCCGAGCAGTTCTTC.

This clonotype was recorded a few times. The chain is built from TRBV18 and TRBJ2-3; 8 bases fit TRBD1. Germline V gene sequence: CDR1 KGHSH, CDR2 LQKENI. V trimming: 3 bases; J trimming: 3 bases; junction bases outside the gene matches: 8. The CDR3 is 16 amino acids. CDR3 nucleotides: TGTGCCAGCTCACCCCTAGGGACAGGAGGAACAGATACGCAGTATTTT. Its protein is CASSPLGTGGTDTQYF.

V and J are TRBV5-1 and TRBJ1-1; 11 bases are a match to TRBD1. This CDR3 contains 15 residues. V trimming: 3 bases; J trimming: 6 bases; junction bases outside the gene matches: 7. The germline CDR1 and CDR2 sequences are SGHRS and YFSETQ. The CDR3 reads CASSSGQGAIAEAFF. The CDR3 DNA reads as TGCGCCAGCAGCTCCGGACAGGGGGCGATAGCTGAAGCTTTCTTT.

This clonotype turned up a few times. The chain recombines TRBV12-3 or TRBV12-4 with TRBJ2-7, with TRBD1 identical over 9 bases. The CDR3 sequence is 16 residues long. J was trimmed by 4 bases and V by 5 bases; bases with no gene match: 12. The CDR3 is CASSPSRGQGFYEQYF. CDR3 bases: TGTGCCAGCAGTCCCAGCCGGGGACAGGGATTTTACGAGCAGTACTTC.

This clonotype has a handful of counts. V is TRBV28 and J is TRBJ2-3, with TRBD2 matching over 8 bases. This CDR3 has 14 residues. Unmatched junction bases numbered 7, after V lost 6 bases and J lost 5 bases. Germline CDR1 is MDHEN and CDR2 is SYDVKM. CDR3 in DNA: TGTGCCAGCAGCGGGGGGGCGATTGGAGATACGCAGTATTTT. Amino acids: CASSGGAIGDTQYF.

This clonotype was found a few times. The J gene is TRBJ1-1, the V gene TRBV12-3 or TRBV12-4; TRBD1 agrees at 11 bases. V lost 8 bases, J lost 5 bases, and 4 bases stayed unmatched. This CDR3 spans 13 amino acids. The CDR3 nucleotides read TGTGCCAGCGGGGGACAGGGGGTGACTGAAGCTTTCTTT. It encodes CASGGQGVTEAFF.

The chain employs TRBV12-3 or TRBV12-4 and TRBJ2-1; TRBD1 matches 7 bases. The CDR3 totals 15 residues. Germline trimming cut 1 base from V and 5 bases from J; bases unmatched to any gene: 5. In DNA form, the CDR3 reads TGTGCCAGCAGTTTAGGTGGGACAGCTCACAATGAGCAGTTCTTC. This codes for CASSLGGTAHNEQFF.

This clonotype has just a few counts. CDR3: CASSTRQGSGTIYF. The CDR3 bases are TGTGCCAGCAGTACTCGGCAGGGAAGTGGCACCATATATTTT. The rearrangement uses TRBV12-3 or TRBV12-4 and TRBJ1-3, with D possibly matching TRBD1 (5 bases). The CDR3 has 14 amino acids. V lost 5 bases and J 9 bases, leaving 17 bases between the germline ends.

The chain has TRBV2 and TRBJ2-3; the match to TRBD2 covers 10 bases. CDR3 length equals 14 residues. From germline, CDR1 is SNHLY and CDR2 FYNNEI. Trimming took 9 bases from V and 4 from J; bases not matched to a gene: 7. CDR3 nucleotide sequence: TGTGCCAGTTGCGAGCGGGGGGGCCCAGATACGCAGTATTTT. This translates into CASCERGGPDTQYF.

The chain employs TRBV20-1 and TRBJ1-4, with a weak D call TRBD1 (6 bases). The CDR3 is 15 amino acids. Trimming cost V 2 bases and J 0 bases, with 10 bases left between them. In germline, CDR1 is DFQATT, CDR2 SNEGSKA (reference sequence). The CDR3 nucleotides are TGCAGTGCTAGAAGGGGGGGGACAACTAATGAAAAACTGTTTTTT. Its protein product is CSARRGGTTNEKLFF.

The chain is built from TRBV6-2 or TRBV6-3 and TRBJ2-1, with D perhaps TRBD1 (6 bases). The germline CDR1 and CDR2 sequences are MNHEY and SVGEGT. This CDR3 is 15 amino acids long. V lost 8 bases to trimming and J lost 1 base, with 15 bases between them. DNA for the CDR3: TGTGCCAGCTCCGACAGGATCGGTTCCTACAATGAGCAGTTCTTC. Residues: CASSDRIGSYNEQFF.